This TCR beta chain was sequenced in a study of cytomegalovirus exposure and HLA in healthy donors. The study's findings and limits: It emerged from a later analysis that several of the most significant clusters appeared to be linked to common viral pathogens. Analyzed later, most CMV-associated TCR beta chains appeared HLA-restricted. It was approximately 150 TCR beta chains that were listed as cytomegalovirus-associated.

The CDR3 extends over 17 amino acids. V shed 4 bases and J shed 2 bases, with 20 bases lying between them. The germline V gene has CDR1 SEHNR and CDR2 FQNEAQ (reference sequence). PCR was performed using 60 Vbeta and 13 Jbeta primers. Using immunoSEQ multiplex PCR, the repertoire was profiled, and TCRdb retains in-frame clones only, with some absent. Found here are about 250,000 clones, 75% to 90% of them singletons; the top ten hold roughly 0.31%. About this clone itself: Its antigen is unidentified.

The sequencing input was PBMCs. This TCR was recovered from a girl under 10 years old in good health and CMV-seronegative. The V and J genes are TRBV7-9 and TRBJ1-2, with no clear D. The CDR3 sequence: CASSSSIYPNLNYGYTF. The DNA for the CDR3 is TGTGCCAGCAGCTCTTCGATTTATCCCAACTTAAACTATGGCTACACCTTC.